Shown below are 31 T cell receptor beta chains from a single sample sequenced in a study of tumor-infiltrating lymphocytes in oesophageal squamous cell carcinoma. One entry per CDR3 protein results from TCRdb running MiXCR on the PCR reads. The profile covers about 14,000 distinct CDR3 sequences, with roughly 56% appearing a single time and 36% taken by the ten largest. The specimen was esophageal tumor tissue. These receptors came from a male donor with esophageal squamous cell carcinoma.

This clonotype was counted only a few times. The chain carries TRBV12-3 or TRBV12-4 and TRBJ2-4; no firm D call. Between the trimmed V and J ends, which lost 7 bases and 7 bases, there was a span of 8 bases. The CDR3 is 11 amino acids. The CDR3 spells CASTIRNIQYF. The CDR3 DNA follows: TGTGCCAGCACCATAAGGAACATTCAGTACTTC.

This clonotype came up many times. The CDR3 ends on some other residue instead of the conserved phenylalanine or tryptophan, so this is likely a read error. It is unclear where the CDR3 begins or ends on the DNA, so no DNA is shown, and the CDR3 is as TCRdb lists it. V gene TRBV6-1 combines with J gene TRBJ2-6; the table's D gene call, TRBD1, was not cross checked with the DNA. Both ends counted, the CDR3 spans 9 residues. Germline-derived CDR1 and CDR2 are MNHNS and SASEGT. CDR3 sequence reads: CASNPQGRA.

This clonotype appeared a few times. This chain links TRBV7-6 with TRBJ2-1; 11 nucleotides agree with TRBD2. V trimming: 5 bases; J trimming: 9 bases; junction bases outside the gene matches: 9. The germline V gene encodes CDR1 SGHVS and CDR2 FNYEAQ. This CDR3 is 15 amino acids long. The CDR3 spells CASSTTSGSSAEQFF. DNA for the CDR3: TGTGCCAGCAGCACCACTAGCGGGAGCAGTGCTGAGCAGTTCTTC.

This chain uses TRBV7-6 with TRBJ2-7; TRBD2 agrees at 11 bases. Germline V gives CDR1 SGHVS, CDR2 FNYEAQ. The CDR3 covers 15 residues. With V trimmed by 5 bases and J by 3 bases, 6 bases remained unmatched. CDR3 loop: CASSRNSGRGYEQYF. In nucleotides, the CDR3 is TGTGCCAGCAGCCGAAATAGCGGGAGGGGCTACGAGCAGTACTTC. The variable domain in full, with the rest retrieved from reference TRBV7-6 and TRBJ2-7, is GAGVSQSPRYKVTKRGQDVALRCDPISGHVSLYWYRQALGQGPEFLTYFNYEAQQDKSGLPNDRFSAERPEGSISTLTIQRTEQRDSAMYRCASSRNSGRGYEQYFGPGTRLTVT.

The rearrangement links TRBV12-3 or TRBV12-4 to TRBJ2-5; a weak D match, TRBD1 (5 bases). The V gene lost 3 bases and the J gene lost 5 bases, with 10 bases spanning the gap. The CDR3 runs 13 residues. DNA of the CDR3: TGTGCCAGCAGTTTGGGGCAGCCGGAGACCCAGTACTTC. The encoded protein is CASSLGQPETQYF.

This sequence joins TRBV20-1 and TRBJ2-1; 8 bases match TRBD2. V dropped 0 bases and J dropped 1; count of bases not matched to a gene: 5. The CDR3 spans 16 residues. The V gene's germline CDR1 is DFQATT and CDR2 SNEGSKA (reference sequence). CDR3 sequence: CSARDRSGSSYNEQFF. CDR3 in DNA: TGCAGTGCTAGAGATCGGAGCGGGAGTTCCTACAATGAGCAGTTCTTC.

Only a few counts were recorded for this clonotype. The chain links TRBV11-2 to TRBJ2-1, with 12 nucleotides matching TRBD2. V dropped 5 bases and J dropped 4; count of bases not matched to a gene: 3. Germline loops: CDR1 SGHAT, CDR2 FQNNGV. This CDR3 spans 15 amino acids. The CDR3 sequence is CASSPLAGGYNEQFF. CDR3 DNA sequence: TGTGCCAGCAGCCCTCTAGCGGGGGGGTACAATGAGCAGTTCTTC.

This clonotype was observed a single time. The chain links TRBV7-9 to TRBJ2-7, with D possibly being TRBD1 (6 bases). The DNA matches TRBJ2-1 better at its end, which makes the J call doubtful. The length of the CDR3 is 15 residues. The germline V gene has CDR1 SEHNR and CDR2 FQNEAQ (reference sequence). The CDR3, as DNA: TGTGCCAGCAGCCCACTACAGGGTTCCTACAATGAGCAGTTCTTC. This gives the protein CASSPLQGSYNEQFF.

The rearrangement links TRBV4-2 to TRBJ1-2, with 7 nucleotides matching TRBD1. Germline V gene sequence: CDR1 LGHNA, CDR2 YNFKEQ. CDR3 size: 14 residues. The V and J ends lost 7 bases and 6 bases, in that order; junction bases with no gene match: 11. The CDR3 reads CASTLDREVHGYTF. The CDR3 nucleotides read TGTGCCAGCACCCTAGACAGGGAAGTTCATGGCTACACCTTC.

This chain uses TRBV6-2 or TRBV6-3 with TRBJ2-5; possible D gene TRBD2, 5 bases. The J call may be incorrect, as the DNA end agrees better with TRBJ2-1. Germline CDR1 MNHEY, CDR2 SVGEGT. The CDR3 is 15 amino acids. This CDR3 is CASSDWERSYNEQFF. For the CDR3, the DNA is TGTGCCAGCAGTGATTGGGAGCGTTCCTACAATGAGCAGTTCTTC.

The V gene is TRBV12-3 or TRBV12-4, the J gene TRBJ2-7; 10 bases match TRBD2. The J call is uncertain, as TRBJ2-5 better fits the DNA end. The CDR3 totals 15 residues. The CDR3 loop reads CASSLNSGGQETQYF. In nucleotides, the CDR3 is TGTGCCAGCAGTTTGAATAGCGGGGGGCAAGAGACCCAGTACTTC.

This clonotype appeared many times. A read error may be the cause here, since a much bigger clone is one base away. The chain couples TRBV7-6 to TRBJ2-1, with 7 positions matching TRBD1. The end of the DNA fits TRBJ2-7 better, so the J call may be wrong. The CDR3 is 13 amino acids. Germline V lookup: CDR1 SGHVS, CDR2 FNYEAQ. CDR3 residues: CASSQGDLNEQYF. Here the CDR3 DNA reads TGTGCCAGCAGCCAGGGGGACCTCAATGAGCAGTACTTC.

The chain employs TRBV7-4 and TRBJ1-4; D is unclear. CDR3 length: 15 amino acids. Trimming took 2 bases from V and 2 from J, leaving 9 bases between them. CDR1 SGHVT and CDR2 SQSDAQ come from the germline V gene. CDR3 region: CASSLKLQTNEKLFF. CDR3 bases: TGTGCCAGCAGCTTAAAGCTTCAGACTAATGAAAAACTGTTTTTT.

This clonotype was observed a handful of times. V and J are TRBV7-3 and TRBJ2-5; D gene unclear. Germline loops: CDR1 SGHTA, CDR2 FQGTGA. The V end lost 5 bases, the J end lost 2 bases, and 9 bases lay between the germline ends. This CDR3 region has 13 residues. The CDR3 loop is CASSLGAQETQYF. The CDR3 nucleotides read TGTGCCAGCAGCCTTGGTGCGCAAGAGACCCAGTACTTC.

The gene calls are TRBV6-6 and TRBJ1-1, with a weak D call TRBD1 (5 bases). Germline V CDR1 and CDR2: MNHNY, SVGAGI (reference sequence). V was clipped by 6 bases and J by 1 base, with 12 bases between them. The CDR3 is 14 residues long. The CDR3 loop is CASRLPDRNTEAFF. CDR3 DNA sequence: TGTGCCAGCAGGCTGCCCGACAGGAACACTGAAGCTTTCTTT.

J is TRBJ2-5 and V is TRBV7-2; 10 nucleotides match TRBD2. With the DNA end fitting TRBJ2-1 better, the J assignment may be wrong. This CDR3 contains 15 residues. Germline V gives CDR1 SGHTA, CDR2 FQGNSA. CDR3 nucleotide sequence: TGTGCCAGCAGCCAGACTAGCGGGCCCATGGATGAGCAGTTCTTC. Residues: CASSQTSGPMDEQFF.

This clonotype ranks as medium-sized (0.01 to 0.1%). The rearrangement links TRBV12-3 or TRBV12-4 to TRBJ2-5; D unclear. Trimming took 2 bases from V and 5 from J, leaving 9 bases between them. The CDR3 runs 13 residues. The CDR3 DNA sequence: TGTGCCAGCAGTTTACTAGAAGGGGAGACCCAGTACTTC. Protein sequence: CASSLLEGETQYF.

The chain recombines TRBV6-1 with TRBJ2-7; D is ambiguous. The J call is uncertain, as TRBJ2-5 better fits the DNA end. CDR1 MNHNS and CDR2 SASEGT come from the germline V gene. This CDR3 comprises 12 residues. CDR3 in DNA: TGTGCCAGCAGTGAAATTGGAGAGACCCAGTACTTC. Residues: CASSEIGETQYF.

The chain employs TRBV7-8 and TRBJ2-7, with D possibly being TRBD2 (5 bases). Looked up from germline, CDR1 is SGHVS and CDR2 is FQNEAQ. Trimming took 1 base from V and 0 from J, leaving 10 bases between them. The CDR3 is made up of 15 amino acids. The CDR3: CASSLDKRNSYEQYF. DNA for the CDR3: TGTGCCAGCAGCTTAGACAAGCGGAACTCCTACGAGCAGTACTTC.

The chain couples TRBV7-3 to TRBJ2-5; weak D call: TRBD1 (6 bases). The ends were cut back, 6 bases at V and 1 base at J, with 12 bases in the middle. This CDR3 comprises 14 residues. Germline loops: CDR1 SGHTA, CDR2 FQGTGA. CDR3 sequence reads: CASRQDSGQETQYF. CDR3 sequence (DNA): TGTGCCAGCAGACAGGACAGTGGCCAAGAGACCCAGTACTTC. Drawing the rest from reference TRBV7-3 and TRBJ2-5, the complete variable domain is GAGVSQTPSNKVTEKGKYVELRCDPISGHTALYWYRQSLGQGPEFLIYFQGTGAADDSGLPNDRFFAVRPEGSVSTLKIQRTERGDSAVYLCASRQDSGQETQYFGPGTRLLVL.

The chain links TRBV6-5 to TRBJ1-1; unclear D gene. TRBJ2-2 matches the DNA end more closely, so the J call is doubtful. There are 12 residues in the CDR3. Germline loops: CDR1 MNHEY, CDR2 SVGAGI. CDR3 coding DNA: TGTGCCAGCGGCTCCCCTAGGTTGGAGCTGTTTTTT. It encodes CASGSPRLELFF.

The genes are TRBV28 and TRBJ2-1, with 9 bases that match TRBD1. The better agreement between TRBJ2-7 and the DNA end casts doubt on the J call. Germline-derived CDR1 and CDR2 are MDHEN and SYDVKM. This CDR3 comprises 15 residues. The CDR3 nucleotides are TGTGCCAGCAGTCGTCCGGGACAGGGCTCTTACGAGCAGTACTTC. It yields the protein CASSRPGQGSYEQYF.

V gene TRBV7-3 combines with J gene TRBJ2-3, with TRBD2 matching over 7 bases. The CDR3 runs 15 residues. The ends lost 5 bases at V and 4 bases at J; junction bases unmatched: 9. Germline lookup yields CDR1 SGHTA and CDR2 FQGTGA. DNA of the CDR3: TGTGCCAGCAGCATCGGACTAGGGTCCTCAGATACGCAGTATTTT. Translated: CASSIGLGSSDTQYF.

J is TRBJ2-6 and V is TRBV7-6, with TRBD1 as a possible D gene (6 bases). The V end was cut by 5 bases, the J end by 2 bases, with 13 bases between. Germline values: CDR1 SGHVS, CDR2 FNYEAQ. The CDR3 is 16 amino acids. CDR3 bases: TGTGCCAGCAGCCAGGGGATCGGGACTGGGGCCAACGTCCTGACTTTC. This encodes CASSQGIGTGANVLTF.

The rearrangement joins TRBV7-4 to TRBJ2-1; perhaps TRBD2 as D (6 bases). With 5 bases removed from V and 4 bases from J, the gap between germline ends came to 15 bases. There are 15 residues in the CDR3. Germline V CDR1 and CDR2: SGHVT, SQSDAQ. CDR3 sequence (DNA): TGTGCCAGCAGCCTCCCCTCGGGAGAGTACAATGAGCAGTTCTTC. Amino acid sequence: CASSLPSGEYNEQFF.

V is TRBV7-2 and J is TRBJ2-3; 10 bases match TRBD2. The CDR3 totals 15 residues. The J segment lost 7 bases and the V segment lost 2 bases, leaving 6 bases of the junction unmatched. Per germline, CDR1 SGHTA and CDR2 FQGNSA. The CDR3 spells CASSLSGRAWNTQYF. DNA of the CDR3: TGTGCCAGCAGCTTAAGCGGGAGGGCGTGGAATACGCAGTATTTT.

To note about this clonotype: It is likely a read error, because the conserved phenylalanine at the end of the CDR3 is missing. No DNA is shown, since the ends of the CDR3 on it are uncertain; the CDR3 is the one TCRdb lists. The chain links TRBV10-3 to TRBJ2-5; no DNA check was done on the table's D call, TRBD2. CDR1 ENHRY and CDR2 SYGVKD come from the germline V gene. The length of the CDR3 is 16 amino acids, counting both ends. The CDR3 is CAISDTSGGHEQYFGS.

The V call is TRBV7-9, the J call TRBJ1-3; D ambiguous. The DNA matches TRBJ2-3 better at its end, which makes the J call doubtful. CDR1 is SEHNR, CDR2 FQNEAQ, per germline (reference sequence). This CDR3 has 14 amino acids. CDR3 sequence (DNA): TGTGCCAGCAGCAAATACATAGAGACAGATACGCAGTATTTT. Its protein is CASSKYIETDTQYF.

The J gene is TRBJ2-2, the V gene TRBV5-4; 10 bases match TRBD2. Germline CDR1 and CDR2: SGHNT and YYREEE (reference sequence). V dropped 4 bases and J dropped 5; count of bases not matched to a gene: 5. The CDR3 sequence is 15 residues long. In DNA, the CDR3 is TGTGCCAGCAGCCGGACTAGCGGACCTACCGGGGAGCTGTTTTTT. Translated: CASSRTSGPTGELFF.

The CDR3 bases are TGTGCCAGCAGTGGGGACAGGGGAGTGAAGACCCAGTACTTC. Translation: CASSGDRGVKTQYF. The J gene is TRBJ2-6, the V gene TRBV6-6; 10 bases are shared with TRBD1. The assigned J gene may be wrong: the sequence end matches TRBJ2-5 better. The CDR3 has 14 amino acids. Germline CDR1 and CDR2: MNHNY and SVGAGI (reference sequence).

V and J are TRBV5-6 and TRBJ2-7; TRBD2 is a possible D gene (5 bases). This CDR3 has 14 amino acids. Germline V gene data show CDR1 as SGHDT and CDR2 as YYEEEE. With 0 bases removed from V and 2 bases from J, the gap between germline ends came to 9 bases. Written as DNA, the CDR3 is TGTGCCAGCAGCTTGGCGGGGTCCACCTACGAGCAGTACTTC. Its translation is CASSLAGSTYEQYF.